The 27 T cell receptor beta chains below come from one sample, sequenced in a study of tumor-infiltrating lymphocytes in primary liver carcinoma listed by TCRdb under 2017. The instrument given in TCRdb is Illumina HiSeq 2500. A constant-region primer and ProtoScript II reverse transcriptase were used to reverse-transcribe TCRbeta-specific cDNA from approximately 450 ng total RNA. TCRbeta libraries were built with three nested multiplex PCR rounds, a slightly modified ARM-PCR procedure. Each of the first two PCR rounds ran for approximately 10 cycles and used multiplex TRBV1-TRBV30 forward primers together with a Cbeta reverse primer. TCRdb trimmed the raw reads at Q25, called clones with MiXCR and kept productive beta chains. For every CDR3 protein sequence, its rows merge into one entry that carries the most common genes and DNA. This sample has around 330,000 distinct CDR3 sequences in its table, and 58% of those were observed once. The ten largest account for about a sixth of the sample.

Blood RNA was extracted from unsorted whole blood using TRIzol reagent, and germline DNA was obtained with the DNeasy Blood & Tissue kit. Sequenced input: peripheral blood. These receptors originate from a young woman with primary liver carcinoma and hepatitis B virus infection.

CDR3 region: CASRSLGREETQYF. CDR3 DNA: TGTGCCAGCAGAAGCTTGGGACGGGAAGAGACCCAGTACTTC. The chain combines TRBV25-1 with TRBJ2-5; D may be TRBD1 or TRBD2 (5 bases each). Germline loops: CDR1 MGHDK, CDR2 SYGVNS. Trimming removed 6 bases at V and 3 bases at J, with 14 bases between. There are 14 residues in the CDR3.

The chain employs TRBV11-3 and TRBJ2-1; TRBD1 or TRBD2 may be the D gene (5 bases each). Deletions cut 6 bases from V and 6 bases from J, with 12 bases between. CDR1 and CDR2 (germline): SGHNT, YENEEA. This CDR3 is built from 13 residues. CDR3 coding DNA: TGTGCCAGCAGTCCGGGACCCCTCAATGAGCAGTTCTTC. It translates to CASSPGPLNEQFF.

Comments on this clonotype: This clone may be a read error of a much larger clone one base away. The chain joins TRBV12-3 or TRBV12-4 to TRBJ1-5, with D unclear. The CDR3 loop spans 12 amino acids. V lost 6 bases, J lost 9 bases, and 12 bases lay in between. The DNA of the CDR3 is TGTGCCAGCAGACAGAAGGAGGGGCCCCAGCATTTT. It encodes CASRQKEGPQHF.

This clonotype was observed a handful of times. V is TRBV6-5 and J is TRBJ2-2, with 13 bases that match TRBD2. The CDR3 has 17 residues. With 7 bases clipped from V and 4 bases from J, the junction kept 9 bases outside the gene matches. The germline gives CDR1 MNHEY, CDR2 SVGAGI. The CDR3, as DNA: TGTGCCAGCACGATACTAGCGGGAGGGCCCTTCACCGGGGAGCTGTTTTTT. Residues: CASTILAGGPFTGELFF.

As to this clonotype: A single base separates this from a much larger clone, so it may be a read error. The chain combines TRBV29-1 with TRBJ1-2, with no clear D. The CDR3 has 13 amino acids. CDR1 and CDR2 from the germline V gene are SQVTM and ANQGSEA. CDR3 in amino acids: CSVREWANYGYIF. The CDR3 bases are TGCAGCGTTCGCGAGTGGGCTAACTATGGCTACATCTTC.

About this clonotype: This may come from a read error, since a much larger clone is one base off. The V and J genes are TRBV12-3 or TRBV12-4 and TRBJ2-3, with D unclear. The CDR3 extends over 11 amino acids. The V and J ends lost 6 bases and 9 bases respectively, with 10 bases between them. CDR3 in DNA: TGTGCCAGCAGCTCAATGATAACGCAGTATTTT. Translating gives CASSSMITQYF.

The table lists this clonotype with a few counts. The V gene is TRBV23-1, the J gene TRBJ2-5, with D hard to call. TRBV23-1 is placed among ORFs of uncertain function. V was trimmed by 3 bases and J by 5 bases, leaving 22 bases between them. The CDR3 totals 17 residues. As DNA, the CDR3 is TGCGCCAGCAGTCATCCAAAACCGACCCGAGCACAGGAGACCCAGTACTTC. Residues: CASSHPKPTRAQETQYF.

About this clonotype: Relative to the germline gene, one junction end is altered; a read error may explain this. V usage is TRBV12-3 or TRBV12-4 and J usage is TRBJ2-7, with 10 bases identical to TRBD2. CDR3 length equals 17 residues. The CDR3 DNA is TGTGCCAGCAGTTTGTTATCACTAGCGGGGCAAGACTACGAGCAGTATTTC. Protein: CASSLLSLAGQDYEQYF.

There are many counts of this clonotype. The chain has TRBV29-1 and TRBJ2-1; 15 nucleotides align to TRBD2. CDR3 length equals 14 residues. Germline V CDR1 and CDR2: SQVTM, ANQGSEA. J gave up 10 bases and V 7 bases, and 8 bases lay outside the gene matches. The CDR3 spells CSGPAGTSGGEQFF. CDR3 in DNA: TGCAGCGGTCCCGCCGGGACTAGCGGGGGGGAGCAGTTCTTC.

Comment on this clonotype: One end of the junction is discordant with germline, which a read error may explain. The gene calls are TRBV10-2 and TRBJ2-7, with TRBD1 matching over 11 bases. The CDR3 is made up of 14 amino acids. Germline values: CDR1 WSHSY, CDR2 SAAADI. CDR3 DNA sequence: TGCACCAGTGCCCGGACAGGGGGCGTTTACGAGCAGTACTTC. Amino acids: CTSARTGGVYEQYF.

The gene calls are TRBV4-2 and TRBJ2-3; 10 bases map to TRBD1. The length of the CDR3 is 16 residues. Germline V CDR1 and CDR2: LGHNA, YNFKEQ. J was trimmed by 4 bases and V by 7 bases; bases with no gene match: 11. CDR3 residues: CASNLRDRGFADTQYF. The CDR3 DNA is TGTGCCAGCAACCTTCGGGACAGGGGTTTCGCAGATACGCAGTATTTT.

The chain uses TRBV5-4 and TRBJ2-5, with 9 bases that match TRBD2. Per germline, CDR1 SGHNT and CDR2 YYREEE (reference sequence). V trimming: 2 bases; J trimming: 5 bases; junction bases outside the gene matches: 7. The CDR3 is made up of 15 amino acids. The CDR3 sequence is CASSLPGLATETQYF. The CDR3 nucleotides are TGTGCCAGCAGCTTACCGGGACTAGCAACGGAGACCCAGTACTTC.

A few counts support this clonotype. V usage is TRBV5-6 and J usage is TRBJ2-7, with unresolved D. Germline CDR1 reads SGHDT; CDR2 reads YYEEEE. The V end lost 1 base, the J end lost 1 base, and 18 bases lay between the germline ends. This CDR3 comprises 17 residues. CDR3 bases: TGTGCCAGCAGCTTGCGGCTTTCGGCCGGAGTATCCTACGAGCAGTACTTC. Its protein product is CASSLRLSAGVSYEQYF.

The chain uses TRBV7-9 and TRBJ2-3; 8 positions agree with TRBD2. In germline, CDR1 is SEHNR, CDR2 FQNEAQ (reference sequence). The CDR3 has 15 amino acids. V lost 7 bases and J lost 4; bases outside the gene matches: 10. CDR3: CASTSRGGSADTQYF. In DNA form, the CDR3 reads TGTGCCAGCACCTCCCGGGGGGGCAGCGCAGATACGCAGTATTTT.

This clonotype came up a few times. Just one base apart from a much larger clone, this may be a read error. The chain combines TRBV6-1 with TRBJ1-1; D unclear. The CDR3 sequence is 10 residues long. Germline V gene lookup returns CDR1 MNHNS and CDR2 SASEGT. V lost 8 bases to trimming and J lost 4 bases, with 5 bases between them. CDR3 sequence: CASSFTEAFF. Here the CDR3 DNA reads TGTGCCAGCTCCTTCACTGAAGCTTTCTTT.

On this clonotype itself: One end of the junction is discordant with germline, which a read error may explain. CDR3 DNA: TGTACCAGCACCTTACTAGCGGGAGGGTCAGCCACAGATACGCAGTATTTT. Translated, it gives CTSTLLAGGSATDTQYF. The gene calls are TRBV6-5 and TRBJ2-3; 13 bases agree with TRBD2. The germline V gene encodes CDR1 MNHEY and CDR2 SVGAGI. The CDR3 is made up of 17 amino acids.

This clonotype has at least ten counts. V is TRBV29-1 and J is TRBJ1-2; D gene uncertain. The CDR3 consists of 13 residues. The V end was cut by 2 bases, the J end by 5 bases, with 12 bases between. Germline CDR1 reads SQVTM; CDR2 reads ANQGSEA. CDR3 nucleotide sequence: TGCAGCGTTGAAACGGGGTTAACTTATGGCTACACCTTC. Amino acid sequence: CSVETGLTYGYTF.

The V call is TRBV2, the J call TRBJ2-3, with 8 bases aligning to TRBD1. Germline lookup yields CDR1 SNHLY and CDR2 FYNNEI. This CDR3 has 15 residues. V lost 6 bases, J lost 1 base, and 6 bases stayed unmatched. Written as DNA, the CDR3 is TGTGCCAGCAGGCCCCAGGGGGCCCGCACAGATACGCAGTATTTT. It is translated as CASRPQGARTDTQYF.

The sample holds many counts of this clonotype. This chain uses TRBV6-6 with TRBJ2-2; 8 bases agree with TRBD1. This CDR3 region has 15 residues. The J segment lost 5 bases and the V segment lost 5 bases, leaving 7 bases of the junction unmatched. Germline lookup yields CDR1 MNHNY and CDR2 SVGAGI (reference sequence). The DNA of the CDR3 is TGTGCCAGCAGTGGACAGGGAGGAGGTACCGGGGAGCTGTTTTTT. Its translation is CASSGQGGGTGELFF.

This clonotype has a single count. A read error may be the cause here, since a much bigger clone is one base away. The chain joins TRBV29-1 to TRBJ2-3; 8 nucleotides line up with TRBD1. Germline V gene data show CDR1 as SQVTM and CDR2 as ANQGSEA. This CDR3 region has 15 residues. CDR3 in DNA: TGCAGCGTTGCGGTCAGGGGGATAGGGACAGGTACGCAGTATTTT. Encoded protein: CSVAVRGIGTGTQYF.

Comments on this clonotype: A much larger clone is a single base away; this may be a read error. The V and J genes are TRBV6-2 or TRBV6-3 and TRBJ2-3; 8 nucleotides match TRBD1. The CDR3 covers 16 residues. The germline CDR1 and CDR2 sequences are MNHEY and SVGEGT. The CDR3 DNA reads as TGTGCCAGCAGTAGATCAGGGGGCATGGGGACAGATGCGCAGTATTTT. Translation gives CASSRSGGMGTDAQYF.

In its sample, this clonotype was seen a few times. The chain joins TRBV28 to TRBJ2-2, with D possibly TRBD2 on 5 matching bases. Germline CDR1 and CDR2: MDHEN and SYDVKM. With 2 bases removed from V and 5 bases from J, the gap between germline ends came to 18 bases. This CDR3 is 17 amino acids long. Here the CDR3 DNA reads TGTGCCAGCAGTTTACGTTATGCGGGTCTTAAAACCGGGGAGCTGTTTTTT. Residues: CASSLRYAGLKTGELFF.

This clonotype was observed once. Likely a read error: the CDR3 ends without its conserved phenylalanine or tryptophan. J is TRBJ1-2 and V is TRBV29-1, with TRBD1 identical over 7 bases. There are 14 residues in the CDR3. Germline V gene data show CDR1 as SQVTM and CDR2 as ANQGSEA. This CDR3 reads CRVEDGSAGGGYTS. CDR3 in DNA: TGCAGAGTTGAAGATGGTTCGGCAGGGGGAGGCTACACCTCC.

With regard to this clonotype: At one end, the junction sequence differs from germline, possibly due to a read error. The chain recombines TRBV5-4 with TRBJ2-1, with D maybe TRBD1 (5 bases). This CDR3 region has 12 residues. Germline CDR1 SGHNT, CDR2 YYREEE (reference sequence). The CDR3 DNA is TGTACCCGCAGCGATCAGGGCAGTGAGCTGTTCTTC. It yields the protein CTRSDQGSELFF.

This clonotype has just one count. Just one base apart from a much larger clone, this may be a read error. The chain joins TRBV6-2 or TRBV6-3 to TRBJ2-1; 8 nucleotides align to TRBD2. The CDR3 totals 17 residues. In germline, CDR1 is MNHEY, CDR2 SVGEGT. The DNA for the CDR3 is TGTGCCGGCAGTTACTCCGCGACGGGGGGGAACTACAATGAGCAGTTCTTC. Protein sequence: CAGSYSATGGNYNEQFF.

In its sample, this clonotype was seen many times. The chain couples TRBV6-5 to TRBJ2-2; D is perhaps TRBD2 (6 bases). This CDR3 is 14 amino acids long. The V gene lost 6 bases and the J gene lost 9 bases, with 17 bases spanning the gap. Germline V gives CDR1 MNHEY, CDR2 SVGAGI. CDR3 sequence: CASREGTSPRELFF. CDR3 sequence (DNA): TGTGCCAGCAGAGAAGGGACTTCCCCCCGGGAGCTGTTTTTT.

A word on this clonotype: At one end, the junction sequence differs from germline, possibly due to a read error. This chain links TRBV4-2 with TRBJ2-1, with D possibly matching TRBD2 (6 bases). The V gene's germline CDR1 is LGHNA and CDR2 YNFKEQ. This CDR3 has 14 residues. The CDR3, as DNA: TGTGCCAGCAGCCAGCGGGGACTGTACAAGGAGCAGTTCTTC. Its translation: CASSQRGLYKEQFF.